The sample holds one count of the clone carrying this T cell receptor (beta chain). Sequencing used immunoSEQ multiplex PCR; TCRdb keeps in-frame clones, though not all of them. Seen here are roughly 64,000 clones, about 74% observed once, and the top ten hold approximately 7%. Time point: blood 4 weeks post-SBRT, at nephrectomy. Treatment here: 15 Gy SBRT to primary tumor, nephrectomy 4 weeks later. The data were obtained in a study of radiation and T cells in renal cell carcinoma. This CDR3 has 16 residues. Germline CDR1 and CDR2: LGHNA and YSLEER. V was clipped by 1 base and J by 6 bases, with 13 bases between them.

This clonotype was obtained from a man aged 55 to 70 with renal cell carcinoma. The rearrangement links TRBV4-3 to TRBJ1-6, with D possibly TRBD1 on 5 matching bases. Sample: blood, taken from a patient whose treatment included radiotherapy and nephrectomy. CDR3 in amino acids: CASSQGSGTRNSPLHF. DNA of the CDR3: TGCGCCAGCAGCCAAGGATCCGGGACCCGTAATTCACCCCTCCACTTT.